The entry below describes one T cell receptor beta chain. What this receptor recognizes is not known. No base quality values were provided; no much bigger clone lies one nucleotide off. The source of the sample is a study (dated by TCRdb to 2014 to 2015). Turning to the overall study: The study set out to test whether tumor-infiltrating Tregs in breast cancer get recruited from blood Tregs or are instead converted in situ from other CD4+ T cell subsets. The research as a whole found: The TCR gene usage of tumor memory CD4+ T cells clustered together with blood and lymph node memory CD4+ cells and with lymph node naive CD4+ cells. The greatest overlap of tumor-infiltrating Treg TCR alpha and beta sequences was observed with tumor naive CD4+ T cells, followed by blood naive CD4+ T cells. Validation in the larger cohort was restricted to a single TCR beta V-J rearrangement rather than whole repertoires.

In the germline V gene, CDR1 corresponds to SGHRS and CDR2 to YFSETQ. The CDR3, cysteine through phenylalanine, is 16 amino acids long. Only the CDR3 DNA is retained, 48 bases long and in frame from the first base. V loses 4 bases, J loses 2 bases, and the germline ends lie 18 bases apart. Full-length TCR variable regions were amplified by 5' RACE PCR using constant-region reverse primers, and then by semi-nested PCR using Nested Universal Primer A. Using the ReliaPrep RNA Cell Miniprep System, total RNA was extracted, and the SMARTer RACE 5'/3' Kit was then used to reverse transcribe the RNA into 5'RACE-ready cDNA. Multiplex adaptors were used to barcode the full-length TCR alpha and beta libraries, which were then sequenced on an Illumina MiSeq. The source study handled its data this way. For each of nine subset-tissue groups, sequencing data from the five patients were combined, and the groups were compared by unsupervised clustering of TCR gene usage. The Morisita-Horn index was used to calculate repertoire similarity, with shared sequences weighted according to their contribution to each repertoire. The public reads were run again by TCRdb, first through fastp at Q25 and then through MiXCR, and only productive beta chains were kept. Rows with a matching CDR3 protein are joined into one entry that keeps the most common DNA and genes. The authors' filters were not applied to this entry. The sample table lists some 57,000 distinct CDR3 sequences, roughly a sixth of them with a count of one. Approximately 2.3% of the sample is taken by the ten largest.

To purify naive CD4+ T cells, the Miltenyi Naive CD4+ T Cell Isolation kit was used, and CD25 microbeads served to deplete Tregs. Tregs, naive and memory CD4+ T cells from tumor, blood and ipsilateral draining lymph nodes of a handful of breast cancer patients underwent full-length TCR alpha and beta sequencing. Ficoll density gradient centrifugation was used to isolate mononuclear cells from either lymph nodes or under 65 ml of peripheral blood. FACS confirmed that the sorted cell populations were more than 90% pure. Recombination linked TRBV5-1 to TRBJ2-5, with the D gene too uncertain to name. Sequenced sample: naive CD4+ T cells sorted from blood. Sample cell subset or site, as interpreted from the label and publication: naive CD4+ T cells, CD4+CD45RA+CD25-. This TCR derives from a female donor with breast cancer. The sequenced DNA is TGCGCCAGCAGCCCGACCCGTTCCGGGCCACAAGAGACCCAGTACTTC. It codes for CASSPTRSGPQETQYF. Here the CDR3 is joined to the reference TRBV5-1 and TRBJ2-5 genes, and the full variable domain is: KAGVTQTPRYLIKTRGQQVTLSCSPISGHRSVSWYQQTPGQGLQFLFEYFSETQRNKGNFPGRFSGRQFSNSRSEMNVSTLELGDSALYLCASSPTRSGPQETQYFGPGTRLLVL.